The clone carrying this TCR beta chain was detected only once. Other nucleotide sequences in the sample specify the same CDR3. Deletions cut 2 bases from V and 0 bases from J, with 5 bases between. This CDR3 comprises 13 residues. CDR1 and CDR2 from the germline V gene are SGDLS and YYNGEE. Repertoires were generated with immunoSEQ multiplex PCR, while TCRdb's copy carries only in-frame clones and drops some. The data contain 80,000 to 100,000 clones, 90% to 95% of them singletons. This sample is part of a study of OX40 agonist ivuxolimab in advanced cancers. People who had autoimmune disease history or systemic immunosuppression were excluded.

The chain employs TRBV9 and TRBJ1-1; D unclear. The sequencing here drew on CD4+ or CD8+ T cells sorted from blood, taken in a trial of the OX40 agonist ivuxolimab. The source of this sequence is an adult with an advanced solid tumor such as melanoma, head and neck, liver or kidney cancer. As DNA, the CDR3 is TGTGCCAGCAGCGTGAGATTGAACACTGAAGCTTTCTTT. It translates to CASSVRLNTEAFF.